The following is a T cell receptor (beta chain) sequence with its context. Under the authors' procedure: Estimation of nucleated cell counts relied on the amplification of reference gene primers. The assay was immunoSEQ multiplex PCR, and TCRdb's table has in-frame clones only and misses some. V and J calls and clone size come straight from that table; D and trimming were deduced from the DNA. This table holds tens of thousands of clones, 82% found once. The data originate from a study of blood T cell repertoires in COVID-19. On the study more broadly: PBMCs, B-cell-depleted T cells, or T cells provided the cDNA or gDNA that made up the material.

The sequencing input was peripheral blood. The sequence derives from an elderly woman with acute or convalescent COVID-19.

CDR3 coding DNA: TGTGCCAGCTCACCCAGCACGACAGGGTCCAATCAGCCCCAGCATTTT. Translating it yields CASSPSTTGSNQPQHF. This chain uses TRBV18 with TRBJ1-5, with 7 bases aligning to TRBD1. J was trimmed by 3 bases and V by 3 bases; bases with no gene match: 8. The CDR3 contains 16 residues. Germline CDR1 reads KGHSH; CDR2 reads LQKENI.